This T cell receptor beta chain came from a study of T cell responses to AZD1222 COVID-19 vaccine. Findings and caveats of the study: Just a handful of AZD1222 recipients were seropositive at baseline. Donors, mostly white British, included more females; clonal diversity was possibly underestimated. Close to half of spike-specific TCRs reportedly recognize unmutated variant regions.

To note about this clone: Its specificity is unknown.

Measured with immunoSEQ multiplex PCR; TCRdb has only the in-frame clones, and not every one. The sample yields more than 100,000 clones, roughly 88% seen once. Germline V gene sequence: CDR1 SGHNT, CDR2 YYREEE (reference sequence). The CDR3 consists of 16 residues. Trimming took 3 bases from V and 6 from J; bases not matched to a gene: 14. Sequenced material: peripheral blood, taken on day 0 of AZD1222 vaccination. The source of this sequence is an adult in good health. The V call is TRBV5-4, the J call TRBJ1-2; 7 bases are a match to TRBD1. The CDR3 sequence is CASSSSGYRGGNGYTF. The CDR3 DNA is TGTGCCAGCAGCTCCTCCGGATACAGGGGAGGCAATGGCTACACCTTC.